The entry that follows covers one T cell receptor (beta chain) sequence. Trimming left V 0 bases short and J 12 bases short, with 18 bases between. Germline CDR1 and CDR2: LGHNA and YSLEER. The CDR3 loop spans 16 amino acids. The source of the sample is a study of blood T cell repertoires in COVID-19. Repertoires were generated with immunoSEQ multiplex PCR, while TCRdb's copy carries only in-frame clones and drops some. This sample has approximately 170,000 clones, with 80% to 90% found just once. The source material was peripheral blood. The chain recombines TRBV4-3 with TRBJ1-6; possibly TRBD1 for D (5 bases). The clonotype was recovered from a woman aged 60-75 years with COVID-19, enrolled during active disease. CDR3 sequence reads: CASSQDGGAGFEPLHF. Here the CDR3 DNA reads TGCGCCAGCAGCCAAGATGGCGGGGCCGGTTTTGAACCCCTCCACTTT.